The 5 T cell receptor beta chains in this list originate from one sample, sequenced in a study of naive and memory T cell subsets. Both TRBC1 and TRBC2 were covered by a beta constant-region primer of two equimolar oligonucleotides. TCRdb independently ran MiXCR on the UMI-ligation and nested PCR reads; one entry per CDR3 protein. The sample consists of 140,000 to 150,000 distinct CDR3 sequences, more than 15% of them appearing once. Sequenced: naive CD4+ T cells from blood. These receptor sequences come from a human donor in good health.

The chain uses TRBV30 and TRBJ2-7; 8 bases map to TRBD1. V shed 2 bases, J shed 5 bases, and the junction held 8 bases outside the gene matches. The CDR3 length is 14 residues. CDR1 GTSNPN and CDR2 SVGIG come from the germline V gene (reference sequence). Here the CDR3 reads CAWSPRDRFHEQYF. The CDR3, as DNA: TGTGCCTGGAGTCCTCGGGACAGGTTCCACGAGCAGTACTTC.

V usage is TRBV4-3 and J usage is TRBJ2-7; TRBD2 agrees at 12 bases. Germline V gives CDR1 LGHNA, CDR2 YSLEER. Trimming at V came to 0 bases and at J to 0 bases, leaving 6 bases not matched to a gene. The CDR3 extends over 18 amino acids. The CDR3 reads CASSQDHGLAGISYEQYF. The CDR3 bases are TGCGCCAGCAGCCAAGATCATGGACTAGCGGGGATCTCCTACGAGCAGTACTTC.

This clonotype turned up a few times. The chain joins TRBV11-2 to TRBJ2-3; D not certain. Trimming pared 6 bases from V and 4 bases from J, leaving 11 bases between. This CDR3 comprises 13 residues. The germline CDR1 and CDR2 sequences are SGHAT and FQNNGV. The CDR3 spells CASSGVAADTQYF. For the CDR3, the DNA is TGTGCCAGCAGTGGGGTAGCTGCAGATACGCAGTATTTT.

This clonotype was recorded only once. The chain carries TRBV10-3 and TRBJ2-1; TRBD2 matches at 13 bases. The CDR3 extends over 15 amino acids. The V segment lost 8 bases and the J segment 10 bases; nucleotides outside the gene matches: 11. Germline CDR1 is ENHRY and CDR2 is SYGVKD. The CDR3 reads CAIGATSGRASEQFF. CDR3 coding DNA: TGTGCCATCGGCGCAACTAGCGGGAGGGCCTCGGAGCAGTTCTTC.

This clonotype was detected ten times or more. CDR3 DNA sequence: TGTGCTAGTGGTCCGCCGGGACTGAGTACTAGCACAGATACGCAGTATTTT. This sequence encodes CASGPPGLSTSTDTQYF. V gene TRBV12-5 combines with J gene TRBJ2-3; tentative D call: TRBD2 (6 bases). Germline V gene data show CDR1 as LGHNT and CDR2 as FRNRAP. The CDR3 spans 17 residues. Trimming took off 5 bases at V and 0 bases at J, with 18 bases between the two ends. The entire variable domain, with the rest obtained from reference TRBV12-5 and TRBJ2-3, is as follows: DARVTQTPRHKVTEMGQEVTMRCQPILGHNTVFWYRQTMMQGLELLAYFRNRAPLDDSGMPKDRFSAEMPDATLATLKIQPSEPRDSAVYFCASGPPGLSTSTDTQYFGPGTRLTVL.